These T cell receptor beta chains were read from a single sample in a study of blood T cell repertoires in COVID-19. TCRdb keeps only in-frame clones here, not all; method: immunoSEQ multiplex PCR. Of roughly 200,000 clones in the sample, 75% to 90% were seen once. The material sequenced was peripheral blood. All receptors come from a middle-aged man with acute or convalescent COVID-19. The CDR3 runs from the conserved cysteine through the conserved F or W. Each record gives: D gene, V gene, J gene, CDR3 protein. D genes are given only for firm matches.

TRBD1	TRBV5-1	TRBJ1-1	CASSWGQGEAFF
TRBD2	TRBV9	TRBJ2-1	CASSPRTSGGAHEQFF
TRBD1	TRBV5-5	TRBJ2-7	CASSREGQGVNEQYF
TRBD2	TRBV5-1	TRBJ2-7	CASSESGGRSYEQYF
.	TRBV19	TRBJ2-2	CASSIGHRTGELFF
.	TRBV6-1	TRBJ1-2	CASSEDGLRGYTF
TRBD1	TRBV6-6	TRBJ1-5	CASSPDRAPQPQHF
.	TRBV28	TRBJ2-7	CASSQTGSEQYF
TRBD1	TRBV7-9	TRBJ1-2	CASSLPLGQGGKGYTF
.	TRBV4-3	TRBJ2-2	CASSLEQFTGELFF
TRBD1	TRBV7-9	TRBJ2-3	CASSRGPHTDTQYF
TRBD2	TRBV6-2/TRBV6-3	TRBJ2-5	CASSQLPGTKQETQYF
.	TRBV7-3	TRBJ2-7	CASSLKTGYEQYF
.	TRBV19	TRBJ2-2	CASSPLTTGELFF
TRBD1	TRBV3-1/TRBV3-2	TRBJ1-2	CASSNRDRDGYTF
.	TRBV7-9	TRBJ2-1	CASSATSWRGGPHNEQFF
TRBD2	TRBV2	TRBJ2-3	CASSEALAGRDTQYF
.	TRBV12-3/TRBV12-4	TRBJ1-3	CASSLATGNTIYF
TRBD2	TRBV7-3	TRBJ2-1	CASSLPNGTSGAKLSYNEQFF
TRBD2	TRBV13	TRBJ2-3	CASSSYLAGVTDTQYF
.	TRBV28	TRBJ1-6	CASSPDLAGYSPLHF
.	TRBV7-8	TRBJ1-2	CASSLGQLYGYTF
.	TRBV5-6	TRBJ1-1	CASSFPEQGPRTEAFF
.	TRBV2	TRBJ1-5	CASNRGLNQPQHF
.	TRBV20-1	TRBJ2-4	CSASTGGGIQYF
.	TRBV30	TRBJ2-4	CAWSANKIKNIQYF
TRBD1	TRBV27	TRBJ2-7	CASSSRDRGYEQYF
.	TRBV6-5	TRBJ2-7	CATHSSSYEQYF
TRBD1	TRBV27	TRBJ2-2	CASRRQGYAGELFF
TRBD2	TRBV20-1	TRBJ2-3	CSASGFQRGTHTDTQYF
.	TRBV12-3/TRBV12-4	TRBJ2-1	CASTSWTKAEQFF
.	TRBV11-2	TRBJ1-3	CASSSDSRVVGTIYF
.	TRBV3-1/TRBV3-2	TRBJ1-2	CASSQGTVNYGYTF
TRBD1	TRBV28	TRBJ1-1	CASSPTGTGNTEAFF